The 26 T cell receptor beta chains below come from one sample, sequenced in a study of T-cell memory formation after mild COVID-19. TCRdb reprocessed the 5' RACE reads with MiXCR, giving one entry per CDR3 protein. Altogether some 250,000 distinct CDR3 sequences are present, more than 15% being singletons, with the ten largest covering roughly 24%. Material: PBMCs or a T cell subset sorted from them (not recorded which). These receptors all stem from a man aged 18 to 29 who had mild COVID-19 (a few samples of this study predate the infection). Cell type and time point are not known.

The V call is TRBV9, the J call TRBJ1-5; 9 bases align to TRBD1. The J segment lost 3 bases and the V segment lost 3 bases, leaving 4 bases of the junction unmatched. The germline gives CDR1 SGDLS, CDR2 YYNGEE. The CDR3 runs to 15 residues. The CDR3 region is CASSGGTGLNQPQHF. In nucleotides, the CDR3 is TGTGCCAGCAGCGGAGGGACAGGGCTCAATCAGCCCCAGCATTTT.

CDR3 residues: CAWSATLAYAGELFF. CDR3 nucleotide sequence: TGTGCCTGGAGCGCGACCCTAGCGTATGCCGGGGAGCTGTTTTTT. The chain joins TRBV30 to TRBJ2-2, with a weak D call TRBD2 (6 bases). The CDR3 length is 15 residues. Germline values: CDR1 GTSNPN, CDR2 SVGIG (reference sequence). V was shortened by 3 bases and J by 6 bases, with 17 bases between the two germline ends.

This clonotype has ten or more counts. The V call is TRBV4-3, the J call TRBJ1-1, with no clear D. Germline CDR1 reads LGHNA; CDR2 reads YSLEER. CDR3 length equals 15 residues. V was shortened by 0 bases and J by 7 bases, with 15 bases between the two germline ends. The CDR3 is CASSQDISGSSEAFF. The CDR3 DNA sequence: TGCGCCAGCAGCCAAGATATTTCTGGGAGCAGTGAAGCTTTCTTT.

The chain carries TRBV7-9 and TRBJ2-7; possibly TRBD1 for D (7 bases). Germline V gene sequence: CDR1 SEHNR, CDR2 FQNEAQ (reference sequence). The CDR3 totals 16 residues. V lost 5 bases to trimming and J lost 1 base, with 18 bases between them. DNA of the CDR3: TGTGCCAGCAGCCCCCCCCAGGGGGGACGGTCCTACGAGCAGTACGTC. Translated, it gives CASSPPQGGRSYEQYV.

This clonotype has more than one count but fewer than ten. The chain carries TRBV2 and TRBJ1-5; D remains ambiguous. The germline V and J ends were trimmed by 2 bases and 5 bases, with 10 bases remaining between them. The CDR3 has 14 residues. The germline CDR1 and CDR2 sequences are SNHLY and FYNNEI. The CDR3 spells CASSERTADQPQHF. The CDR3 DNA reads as TGTGCCAGCAGTGAACGGACGGCCGATCAGCCCCAGCATTTT.

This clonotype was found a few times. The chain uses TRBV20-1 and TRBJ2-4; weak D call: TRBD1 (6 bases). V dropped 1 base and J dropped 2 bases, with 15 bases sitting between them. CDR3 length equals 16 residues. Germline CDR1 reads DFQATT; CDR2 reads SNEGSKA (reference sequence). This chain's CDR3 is CSARVKLDSPKNIQYF. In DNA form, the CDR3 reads TGCAGTGCTAGAGTTAAATTGGACAGCCCCAAAAACATTCAGTACTTC.

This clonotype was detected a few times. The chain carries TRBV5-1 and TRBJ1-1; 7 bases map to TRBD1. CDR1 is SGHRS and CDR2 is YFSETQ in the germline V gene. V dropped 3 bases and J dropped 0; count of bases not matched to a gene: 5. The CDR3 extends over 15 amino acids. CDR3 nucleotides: TGCGCCAGCAGCTCTCAGACAGGGCTGAACACTGAAGCTTTCTTT. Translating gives CASSSQTGLNTEAFF.

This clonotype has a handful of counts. Here the CDR3 reads CASSPTGIGEQYV. In nucleotides, the CDR3 is TGTGCCAGCAGCCCTACAGGGATTGGCGAGCAGTACGTC. The chain combines TRBV7-8 with TRBJ2-7; D possibly corresponds to TRBD1 (6 bases). Germline CDR1 reads SGHVS; CDR2 reads FQNEAQ. The CDR3 covers 13 residues. V lost 5 bases and J lost 6, with 14 bases in between.

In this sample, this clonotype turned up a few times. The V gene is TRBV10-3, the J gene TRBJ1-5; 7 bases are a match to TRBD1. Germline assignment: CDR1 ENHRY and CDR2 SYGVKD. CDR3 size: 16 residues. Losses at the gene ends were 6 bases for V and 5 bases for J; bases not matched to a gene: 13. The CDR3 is CAIRASTGEGDQPQHF. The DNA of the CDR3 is TGTGCCATCAGGGCTTCTACAGGGGAGGGGGATCAGCCCCAGCATTTT.

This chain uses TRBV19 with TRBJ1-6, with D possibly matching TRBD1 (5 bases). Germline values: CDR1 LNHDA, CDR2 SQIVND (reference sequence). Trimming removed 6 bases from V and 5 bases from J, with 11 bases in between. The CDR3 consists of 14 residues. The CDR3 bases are TGTGCCAGTAGACTTTCGGGGGATAATTCACCCCTCCACTTT. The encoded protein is CASRLSGDNSPLHF.

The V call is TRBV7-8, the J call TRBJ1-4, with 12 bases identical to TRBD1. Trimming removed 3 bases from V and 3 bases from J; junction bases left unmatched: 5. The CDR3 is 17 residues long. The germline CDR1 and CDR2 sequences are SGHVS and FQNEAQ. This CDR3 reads CASSLGQGAVSNEKLFF. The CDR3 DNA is TGTGCCAGCAGCTTGGGACAGGGGGCTGTGTCTAATGAAAAACTGTTTTTT.

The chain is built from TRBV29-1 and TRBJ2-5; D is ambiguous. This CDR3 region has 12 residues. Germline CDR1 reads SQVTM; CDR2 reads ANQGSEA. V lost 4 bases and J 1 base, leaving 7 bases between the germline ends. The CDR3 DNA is TGCAGCGTTGGGCCCCTCCAAGAGACCCAGTACTTC. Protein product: CSVGPLQETQYF. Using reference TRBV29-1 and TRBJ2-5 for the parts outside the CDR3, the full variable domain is SAVISQKPSRDICQRGTSLTIQCQVDSQVTMMFWYRQQPGQSLTLIATANQGSEATYESGFVIDKFPISRPNLTFSTLTVSNMSPEDSSIYLCSVGPLQETQYFGPGTRLLVL.

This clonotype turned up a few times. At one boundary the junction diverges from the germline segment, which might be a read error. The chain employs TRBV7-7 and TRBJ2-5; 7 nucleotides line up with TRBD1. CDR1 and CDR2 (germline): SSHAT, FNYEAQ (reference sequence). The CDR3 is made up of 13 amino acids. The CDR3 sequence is CASSPDRQETQYF. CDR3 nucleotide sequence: TGTGCTAGCAGCCCGGACAGGCAAGAGACCCAGTACTTC.

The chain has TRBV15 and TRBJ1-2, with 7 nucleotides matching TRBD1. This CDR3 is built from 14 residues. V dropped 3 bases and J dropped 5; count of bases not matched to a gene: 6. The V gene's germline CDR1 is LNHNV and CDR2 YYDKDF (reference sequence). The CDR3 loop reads CATSRPGQTYGYTF. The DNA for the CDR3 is TGTGCCACCAGCAGGCCGGGACAGACTTATGGCTACACCTTC. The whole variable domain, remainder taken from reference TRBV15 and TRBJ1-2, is DAMVIQNPRYQVTQFGKPVTLSCSQTLNHNVMYWYQQKSSQAPKLLFHYYDKDFNNEADTPDNFQSRRPNTSFCFLDIRSPGLGDTAMYLCATSRPGQTYGYTFGSGTRLTVV.

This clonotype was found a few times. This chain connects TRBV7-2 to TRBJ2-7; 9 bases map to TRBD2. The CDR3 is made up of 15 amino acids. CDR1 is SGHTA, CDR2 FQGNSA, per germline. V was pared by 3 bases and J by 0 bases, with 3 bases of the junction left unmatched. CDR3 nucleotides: TGTGCCAGCAGCTTGAGCGGGGGGCCCTCCTACGAGCAGTACTTC. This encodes CASSLSGGPSYEQYF.

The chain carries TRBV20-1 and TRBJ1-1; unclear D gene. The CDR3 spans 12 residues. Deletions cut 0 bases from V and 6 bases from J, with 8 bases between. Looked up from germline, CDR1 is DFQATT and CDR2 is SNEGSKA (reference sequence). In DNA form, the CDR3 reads TGCAGTGCTAGAGATGCCTATCCTGAAGCTTTCTTT. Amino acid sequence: CSARDAYPEAFF.

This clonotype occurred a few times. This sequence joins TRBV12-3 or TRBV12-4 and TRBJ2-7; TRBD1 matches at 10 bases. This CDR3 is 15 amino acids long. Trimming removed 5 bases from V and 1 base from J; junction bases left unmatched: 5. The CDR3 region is CASSTRTGGSYEQYF. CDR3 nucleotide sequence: TGTGCCAGCAGTACCCGGACAGGGGGTTCCTACGAGCAGTACTTC.

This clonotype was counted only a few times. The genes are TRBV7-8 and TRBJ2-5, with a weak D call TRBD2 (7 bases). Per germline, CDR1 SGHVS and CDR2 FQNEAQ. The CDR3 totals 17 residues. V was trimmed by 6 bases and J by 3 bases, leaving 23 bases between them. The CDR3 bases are TGTGCCAGCAGAGTAGTTCGGGTCGGGGGGACAAAAGAGACCCAGTACTTC. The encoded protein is CASRVVRVGGTKETQYF.

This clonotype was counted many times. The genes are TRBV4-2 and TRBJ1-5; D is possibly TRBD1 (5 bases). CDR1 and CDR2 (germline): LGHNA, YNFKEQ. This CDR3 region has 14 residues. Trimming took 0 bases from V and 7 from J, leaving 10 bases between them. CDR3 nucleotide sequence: TGTGCCAGCAGCCAAGAGCAGGGAGACCAGCCCCAGCATTTT. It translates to CASSQEQGDQPQHF.

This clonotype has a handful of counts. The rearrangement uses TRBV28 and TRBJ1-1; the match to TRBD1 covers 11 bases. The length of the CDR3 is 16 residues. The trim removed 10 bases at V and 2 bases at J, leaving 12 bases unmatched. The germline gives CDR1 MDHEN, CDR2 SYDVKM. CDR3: CAIDAGTGGLNTEAFF. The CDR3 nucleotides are TGTGCCATCGACGCTGGGACAGGGGGGCTAAACACTGAAGCTTTCTTT. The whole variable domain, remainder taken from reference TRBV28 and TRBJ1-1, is DVKVTQSSRYLVKRTGEKVFLECVQDMDHENMFWYRQDPGLGLRLIYFSYDVKMKEKGDIPEGYSVSREKKERFSLILESASTNQTSMYLCAIDAGTGGLNTEAFFGQGTRLTVV.

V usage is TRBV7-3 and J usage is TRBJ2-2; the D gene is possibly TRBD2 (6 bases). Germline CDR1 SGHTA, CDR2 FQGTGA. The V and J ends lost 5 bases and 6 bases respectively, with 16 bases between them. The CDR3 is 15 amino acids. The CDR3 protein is CASSVAGSAAGELFF. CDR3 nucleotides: TGTGCCAGCAGCGTTGCGGGGTCGGCCGCCGGGGAGCTGTTTTTT.

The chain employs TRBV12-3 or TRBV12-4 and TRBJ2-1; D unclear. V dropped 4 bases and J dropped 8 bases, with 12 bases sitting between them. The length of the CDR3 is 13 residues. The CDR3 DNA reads TGTGCCAGCAGTTGGAAGGGAAGTCATGAGCAGTTCTTC. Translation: CASSWKGSHEQFF.

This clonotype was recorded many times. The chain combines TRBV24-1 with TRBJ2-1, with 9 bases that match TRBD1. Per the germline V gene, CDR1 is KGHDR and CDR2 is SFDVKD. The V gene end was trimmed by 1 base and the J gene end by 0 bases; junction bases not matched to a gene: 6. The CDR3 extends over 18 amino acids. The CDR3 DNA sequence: TGTGCCACCAGTGATTTTAACACAGGGGGCGGCTCCTACAATGAGCAGTTCTTC. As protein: CATSDFNTGGGSYNEQFF.

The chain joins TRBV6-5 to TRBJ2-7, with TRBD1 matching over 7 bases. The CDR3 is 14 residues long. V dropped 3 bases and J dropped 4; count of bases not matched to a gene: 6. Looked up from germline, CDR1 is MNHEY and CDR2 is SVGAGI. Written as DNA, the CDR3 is TGTGCCAGCAGTTATTATTCAGGGGGTTACGAGCAGTACTTC. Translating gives CASSYYSGGYEQYF.

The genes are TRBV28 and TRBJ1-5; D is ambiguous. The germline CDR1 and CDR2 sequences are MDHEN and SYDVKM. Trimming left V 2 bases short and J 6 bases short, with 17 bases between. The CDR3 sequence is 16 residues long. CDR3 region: CASSLLGILPRQPQHF. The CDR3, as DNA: TGTGCCAGCAGTTTACTGGGGATACTACCGCGTCAGCCCCAGCATTTT.

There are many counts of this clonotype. DNA for the CDR3: TGTGCCAGCAGCTTACAGGGTGGAAACATTCAGTACTTC. Translating it yields CASSLQGGNIQYF. The genes are TRBV7-2 and TRBJ2-4; tentative D call: TRBD1 (5 bases). CDR3 length: 13 amino acids. Germline V lookup: CDR1 SGHTA, CDR2 FQGNSA. Trimming took 2 bases from V and 6 from J, leaving 8 bases between them.